This entry lists 27 T cell receptor beta chains sequenced from one sample in a study of OX40 agonist ivuxolimab in advanced cancers. The library relied on the immunoSEQ multiplex PCR assay. In TCRdb, the immuneACCESS table is reduced to in-frame sequences with V and J assigned. These tables do not hold every clone; where another copy was compared, an unresolved V gene accounts for under half, and the others remain unexplained. For this sample there are about 79,000 clones; about 95% appear just once. The biggest ten clones account for over 9% of the sample. The sample in question was CD4+ or CD8+ T cells sorted from blood, obtained in a trial of the OX40 agonist ivuxolimab. The source is an adult with an advanced solid tumor such as melanoma, head and neck, liver or kidney cancer.

The J gene is TRBJ1-5, the V gene TRBV7-9; the D gene is possibly TRBD1 (6 bases). The V gene's germline CDR1 is SEHNR and CDR2 FQNEAQ (reference sequence). CDR3 length: 14 amino acids. The V end lost 7 bases, the J end lost 3 bases, and 13 bases lay between the germline ends. DNA for the CDR3: TGTGCCAGCATGACAGGAGTAATCAATCAGCCCCAGCATTTT. This sequence encodes CASMTGVINQPQHF.

The V call is TRBV7-3, the J call TRBJ1-6; 7 nucleotides match TRBD1. J was trimmed by 6 bases and V by 5 bases; bases with no gene match: 7. This CDR3 contains 15 residues. Germline-derived CDR1 and CDR2 are SGHTA and FQGTGA. The CDR3 sequence: CASSPQGGGNSPLHF. Here the CDR3 DNA reads TGTGCCAGCAGCCCCCAGGGGGGGGGTAATTCACCCCTCCACTTT.

The chain is built from TRBV6-1 and TRBJ1-4, with D perhaps TRBD1 (5 bases). The CDR3 has 15 amino acids. Trimming shortened V by 3 bases and J by 4 bases, and 12 bases separated the two germline ends. Looked up from germline, CDR1 is MNHNS and CDR2 is SASEGT. CDR3 sequence: CASSDLGVLNEKLFF. DNA of the CDR3: TGTGCCAGCAGTGATTTAGGGGTCCTTAATGAAAAACTGTTTTTT.

The chain uses TRBV5-1 and TRBJ2-2, with 10 bases lining up with TRBD2. V was pared by 3 bases and J by 1 base, with 6 bases of the junction left unmatched. Germline V gives CDR1 SGHRS, CDR2 YFSETQ. The CDR3 has 17 amino acids. CDR3 DNA: TGCGCCAGCAGCTCCGATTCTAGCGGGAGGAACACCGGGGAGCTGTTTTTT. Protein sequence: CASSSDSSGRNTGELFF. Supplemented by reference TRBV5-1 and TRBJ2-2, the full variable domain reads KAGVTQTPRYLIKTRGQQVTLSCSPISGHRSVSWYQQTPGQGLQFLFEYFSETQRNKGNFPGRFSGRQFSNSRSEMNVSTLELGDSALYLCASSSDSSGRNTGELFFGEGSRLTVL.

This rearrangement joins TRBV27 to TRBJ1-2; D might be TRBD1 (5 bases). The CDR3 spans 12 residues. Trimming took off 6 bases at V and 4 bases at J, with 9 bases between the two ends. Germline V lookup: CDR1 MNHEY, CDR2 SMNVEV (reference sequence). CDR3 residues: CASRGDFYGYTF. As DNA, the CDR3 is TGTGCCAGCAGGGGGGACTTCTATGGCTACACCTTC.

The CDR3 here is CASNPVFNQPQHF. DNA of the CDR3: TGTGCCAGTAACCCGGTTTTCAATCAGCCCCAGCATTTT. The chain couples TRBV19 to TRBJ1-5; no firm D call. Germline CDR1 reads LNHDA; CDR2 reads SQIVND (reference sequence). V was shortened by 7 bases and J by 3 bases, with 10 bases between the two germline ends. The CDR3 contains 13 residues.

This chain links TRBV7-3 with TRBJ1-1; D unresolved. CDR1 SGHTA and CDR2 FQGTGA come from the germline V gene. CDR3 size: 16 residues. Trimming cost V 5 bases and J 4 bases, with 20 bases left between them. In DNA, the CDR3 is TGTGCCAGCAGCCCCACGGGATCTGAGGATTTCACTGAAGCTTTCTTT. It is translated as CASSPTGSEDFTEAFF.

V usage is TRBV5-6 and J usage is TRBJ2-1; D is undetermined. V lost 0 bases to trimming and J lost 6 bases, with 7 bases between them. The CDR3 sequence is 13 residues long. CDR1 is SGHDT and CDR2 is YYEEEE in the germline V gene. The CDR3 reads CASSLANLNEQFF. CDR3 DNA: TGTGCCAGCAGCTTGGCCAATCTCAATGAGCAGTTCTTC.

This clone was seen a single time. The chain employs TRBV19 and TRBJ1-1; D is undetermined. V lost 1 base and J 7 bases, leaving 10 bases between the germline ends. This CDR3 is 13 amino acids long. Germline V CDR1 and CDR2: LNHDA, SQIVND (reference sequence). The DNA of the CDR3 is TGTGCCAGTAGTATAGGTCGGGCTGTTGAAGCTTTCTTT. It specifies CASSIGRAVEAFF.

In DNA, the CDR3 is TGTGCCAGCGCAAACCCCAGGGAGAATTCACCCCTCCACTTT. This codes for CASANPRENSPLHF. The chain joins TRBV7-9 to TRBJ1-6; maybe TRBD1 (5 bases). Germline-derived CDR1 and CDR2 are SEHNR and FQNEAQ (reference sequence). The CDR3 runs 14 residues. The V end lost 8 bases, the J end lost 7 bases, and 15 bases lay between the germline ends.

The chain links TRBV15 to TRBJ1-2, with TRBD1 matching over 9 bases. There are 14 residues in the CDR3. Germline V gene lookup returns CDR1 LNHNV and CDR2 YYDKDF (reference sequence). V shed 9 bases and J 4 bases; nucleotides not matched to a gene: 9. CDR3 sequence reads: CATEGQGGLYGYTF. The CDR3 bases are TGTGCCACAGAGGGACAGGGAGGGCTCTATGGCTACACCTTC.

This chain connects TRBV27 to TRBJ1-1, with D possibly being TRBD1 (5 bases). V lost 5 bases to trimming and J lost 4 bases, with 14 bases between them. CDR3 length: 14 residues. CDR1 and CDR2 (germline): MNHEY, SMNVEV (reference sequence). CDR3: CASSPPGRSTEAFF. The CDR3 DNA sequence: TGTGCCAGCAGTCCACCGGGACGATCCACTGAAGCTTTCTTT.

V usage is TRBV27 and J usage is TRBJ2-7, with 10 bases fitting TRBD1. This CDR3 is 14 amino acids long. The junction had 7 bases not matched to a gene; V was cut back by 5 bases and J by 6 bases. Germline CDR1 and CDR2: MNHEY and SMNVEV (reference sequence). The CDR3 region has the DNA TGTGCCAGCAGTCACCAAGGGGACAGGGGCGAGCAGTACTTC. This encodes CASSHQGDRGEQYF.

The rearrangement links TRBV15 to TRBJ2-1, with D possibly matching TRBD1 (6 bases). CDR1 and CDR2 (germline): LNHNV, YYDKDF (reference sequence). The length of the CDR3 is 15 residues. The V gene lost 3 bases and the J gene lost 3 bases, with 12 bases spanning the gap. In DNA, the CDR3 is TGTGCCACCAGCAGTAGCCGGGACAACTACAATGAGCAGTTCTTC. It specifies CATSSSRDNYNEQFF. The variable domain in full, with the rest retrieved from reference TRBV15 and TRBJ2-1, is DAMVIQNPRYQVTQFGKPVTLSCSQTLNHNVMYWYQQKSSQAPKLLFHYYDKDFNNEADTPDNFQSRRPNTSFCFLDIRSPGLGDTAMYLCATSSSRDNYNEQFFGPGTRLTVL.

This chain connects TRBV18 to TRBJ1-1; D gene uncertain. The germline CDR1 and CDR2 sequences are KGHSH and LQKENI. The length of the CDR3 is 11 residues. The germline V and J ends were trimmed by 3 bases and 5 bases, with 4 bases remaining between them. In DNA form, the CDR3 reads TGTGCCAGCTCACCCGGGACTGAAGCTTTCTTT. It yields the protein CASSPGTEAFF.

The chain joins TRBV10-3 to TRBJ1-1; maybe TRBD1 (6 bases). Deletions cut 6 bases from V and 4 bases from J, with 9 bases between. This CDR3 comprises 12 residues. Germline CDR1 is ENHRY and CDR2 is SYGVKD. DNA of the CDR3: TGTGCCATCAGACAGGGCGGCACTGAAGCTTTCTTT. Its protein product is CAIRQGGTEAFF.

The rearrangement links TRBV6-6 to TRBJ2-7; unclear D gene. CDR3 size: 15 residues. V was cut by 2 bases and J by 4 bases, with 15 bases left in between. The germline V gene encodes CDR1 MNHNY and CDR2 SVGAGI (reference sequence). This CDR3 is CASSYTGRLVYEQYF. DNA for the CDR3: TGTGCCAGCAGTTACACGGGTAGACTGGTATACGAGCAGTACTTC.

The CDR3 sequence is CASSHIFATGGYEQYF. CDR3 nucleotide sequence: TGCGCCAGCAGCCATATCTTTGCGACAGGGGGGTACGAGCAGTACTTC. The gene calls are TRBV4-3 and TRBJ2-7; 9 positions match TRBD1. V lost 3 bases, J lost 4 bases, and 10 bases stayed unmatched. Germline loops: CDR1 LGHNA, CDR2 YSLEER. The CDR3 covers 16 residues.

As regards this clone: The same CDR3 arises from other DNA sequences in this sample as well. This chain joins TRBV27 and TRBJ2-1; D remains ambiguous. Trimming shortened V by 1 base and J by 0 bases, and 4 bases separated the two germline ends. The CDR3 totals 14 residues. Germline CDR1 reads MNHEY; CDR2 reads SMNVEV (reference sequence). The CDR3 loop is CASSLFSSYNEQFF. The DNA for the CDR3 is TGTGCCAGCAGTTTATTCTCCTCCTACAATGAGCAGTTCTTC.

The J gene is TRBJ2-7, the V gene TRBV10-1, with TRBD2 matching 7 bases. The V and J ends lost 4 bases and 3 bases, in that order; junction bases with no gene match: 21. Germline V gene sequence: CDR1 WNHNN, CDR2 SYGVQD (reference sequence). The CDR3 is made up of 19 amino acids. The CDR3: CASSGPSGSQFGSIYEQYF. The CDR3 DNA follows: TGCGCCAGCAGTGGACCTAGCGGTTCTCAATTCGGAAGCATCTACGAGCAGTACTTC.

The rearrangement links TRBV29-1 to TRBJ2-1; the match to TRBD2 covers 16 bases. V lost 0 bases and J lost 9; bases outside the gene matches: 14. Germline loops: CDR1 SQVTM, CDR2 ANQGSEA. This CDR3 comprises 19 residues. CDR3 loop: CSVEDRGLAGGPVWVEQFF. Written as DNA, the CDR3 is TGCAGCGTTGAAGACCGGGGACTAGCGGGAGGGCCGGTGTGGGTTGAGCAGTTCTTC.

The chain recombines TRBV4-3 with TRBJ1-2; D may be TRBD1 (6 bases). The CDR3 contains 16 residues. V gave up 0 bases and J gave up 0 bases, with 11 bases separating them. The germline CDR1 and CDR2 sequences are LGHNA and YSLEER. The CDR3 region is CASSQDWDTTNYGYTF. The CDR3, as DNA: TGCGCCAGCAGCCAAGATTGGGACACTACTAACTATGGCTACACCTTC.

This chain links TRBV6-1 with TRBJ1-2; tentatively, D is TRBD1 (6 bases). Germline V gene data show CDR1 as MNHNS and CDR2 as SASEGT. The V end was cut by 1 base, the J end by 12 bases, with 24 bases between. The CDR3 runs 16 residues. The chain's CDR3 is CASSEDPDRSVVGNTF. The CDR3 DNA sequence: TGTGCCAGCAGTGAAGATCCGGACAGATCGGTAGTTGGTAACACCTTC.

The rearrangement uses TRBV28 and TRBJ2-7; 8 bases line up with TRBD2. The germline V gene has CDR1 MDHEN and CDR2 SYDVKM. J gave up 2 bases and V 3 bases, and 6 bases lay outside the gene matches. The CDR3 covers 15 residues. The CDR3 loop reads CASSFQREPTYEQYF. The CDR3 DNA follows: TGTGCCAGCAGTTTTCAGCGGGAGCCTACCTACGAGCAGTACTTC.

The chain uses TRBV5-4 and TRBJ2-5; TRBD2 agrees at 10 bases. Germline assignment: CDR1 SGHNT and CDR2 YYREEE (reference sequence). The CDR3 is 17 residues long. V dropped 3 bases and J dropped 2; count of bases not matched to a gene: 10. CDR3 coding DNA: TGTGCCAGCAGCTCATCGAGTAGCGGGAGGCCGCAAGAGACCCAGTACTTC. It specifies CASSSSSSGRPQETQYF. Supplemented by reference TRBV5-4 and TRBJ2-5, the full variable domain reads ETGVTQSPTHLIKTRGQQVTLRCSSQSGHNTVSWYQQALGQGPQFIFQYYREEENGRGNFPPRFSGLQFPNYSSELNVNALELDDSALYLCASSSSSSGRPQETQYFGPGTRLLVL.

To note about this clone: At one of its ends the junction is not consistent with the germline gene, which may arise from a read error. The chain links TRBV19 to TRBJ2-7; the match to TRBD1 covers 7 bases. Germline lookup yields CDR1 LNHDA and CDR2 SQIVND (reference sequence). The CDR3 sequence is 15 residues long. The CDR3 is CVSSVWDSYVYEQYF. DNA for the CDR3: TGTGTCAGTAGTGTTTGGGACAGCTACGTCTACGAGCAGTACTTC.

The CDR3 here is CATSRDKGQGSGYTF. The CDR3 nucleotides are TGTGCCACCAGCAGAGATAAAGGACAGGGGTCGGGCTACACCTTC. V is TRBV15 and J is TRBJ1-2, with TRBD1 matching 9 bases. This CDR3 is 15 amino acids long. Germline V gene data show CDR1 as LNHNV and CDR2 as YYDKDF (reference sequence). Unmatched junction bases numbered 7, after V lost 0 bases and J lost 8 bases.